The 32 T cell receptor beta chains given below trace back to one sample, sequenced in a study of shared T cell receptors in the human thymus. Here immunoSEQ multiplex PCR was the method, and the copy in TCRdb shows in-frame clones only, minus some. This table holds 72,000 or so clones, about 96% found once. The source material was thymocytes. Source of these receptors: a human donor.

This rearrangement joins TRBV10-3 to TRBJ2-2; the D is unclear. CDR3 length: 14 amino acids. V was trimmed by 8 bases and J by 1 base, leaving 11 bases between them. Per germline, CDR1 ENHRY and CDR2 SYGVKD. CDR3 nucleotide sequence: TGTGCCATCTCCGGCGATAGGAACACCGGGGAGCTGTTTTTT. Translating it yields CAISGDRNTGELFF.

The rearrangement links TRBV10-3 to TRBJ2-3; D perhaps matches TRBD1 (6 bases). Germline CDR1 and CDR2: ENHRY and SYGVKD. The CDR3 totals 17 residues. The V end was cut by 0 bases, the J end by 6 bases, with 19 bases between. Written as DNA, the CDR3 is TGTGCCATCAGTGAGTCGGAGGTAGAAGGGGGAGAGGATACGCAGTATTTT. Translation gives CAISESEVEGGEDTQYF.

This clone was counted only a few times. The V call is TRBV28, the J call TRBJ1-5; TRBD1 aligns across 7 bases. The trim removed 1 base at V and 2 bases at J, leaving 5 bases unmatched. Germline CDR1 is MDHEN and CDR2 is SYDVKM. The CDR3 runs to 16 residues. The CDR3 loop is CASSLSYTGGNQPQHF. In nucleotides, the CDR3 is TGTGCCAGCAGTTTATCGTACACAGGGGGCAATCAGCCCCAGCATTTT.

The count of this clone is one. The chain joins TRBV15 to TRBJ1-5; 9 bases align to TRBD1. CDR3 length equals 15 residues. The V gene's germline CDR1 is LNHNV and CDR2 YYDKDF (reference sequence). Germline trimming cut 3 bases from V and 5 bases from J; bases unmatched to any gene: 5. This chain's CDR3 is CATSSSRDRDQPQHF. CDR3 sequence (DNA): TGTGCCACCAGCAGTTCCCGGGACAGGGATCAGCCCCAGCATTTT.

This sequence joins TRBV5-6 and TRBJ1-1; maybe TRBD1 (6 bases). Germline CDR1 and CDR2: SGHDT and YYEEEE. Between the trimmed V and J ends, which lost 4 bases and 0 bases, there was a span of 13 bases. The length of the CDR3 is 15 residues. CDR3 sequence reads: CASSLGQSLNTEAFF. The CDR3 nucleotides read TGTGCCAGCAGCCTAGGACAGTCTTTGAACACTGAAGCTTTCTTT.

The chain links TRBV28 to TRBJ1-6; D perhaps matches TRBD1 (5 bases). From germline, CDR1 is MDHEN and CDR2 SYDVKM. The CDR3 spans 15 residues. Trimming took 2 bases from V and 6 from J, leaving 11 bases between them. CDR3 loop: CASSLPRGCNSPLHF. The CDR3 DNA sequence: TGTGCCAGCAGTTTACCCCGGGGGTGTAATTCACCCCTCCACTTT.

This sequence joins TRBV6-1 and TRBJ2-3, with unresolved D. Between the trimmed V and J ends, which lost 2 bases and 4 bases, there was a span of 13 bases. This CDR3 comprises 15 residues. CDR1 and CDR2 (germline): MNHNS, SASEGT. CDR3 nucleotide sequence: TGTGCCAGCAGTGAATTCGTGACATTCCCAGATACGCAGTATTTT. This sequence encodes CASSEFVTFPDTQYF.

This clone appeared a single time. The rearrangement links TRBV18 to TRBJ2-2, with 7 bases matching TRBD2. Germline values: CDR1 KGHSH, CDR2 LQKENI. V dropped 6 bases and J dropped 1; count of bases not matched to a gene: 32. This CDR3 spans 24 amino acids. The CDR3 nucleotides are TGTGCCAGCTCGCCCCCGGCAGCGGGACTATTTATACGACCGGAACCTAAGAACACCGGGGAGCTGTTTTTT. Translating it yields CASSPPAAGLFIRPEPKNTGELFF.

This chain links TRBV9 with TRBJ2-3; TRBD1 matches at 9 bases. J gave up 6 bases and V 5 bases, and 16 bases lay outside the gene matches. This CDR3 is built from 17 residues. Germline-derived CDR1 and CDR2 are SGDLS and YYNGEE. In DNA form, the CDR3 reads TGTGCCAGCAGTTGGGGGACAGGGTTGCTAAGTGGGGATACGCAGTATTTT. Protein product: CASSWGTGLLSGDTQYF.

The chain recombines TRBV13 with TRBJ1-4, with 7 bases aligning to TRBD1. The trim removed 0 bases at V and 8 bases at J, leaving 15 bases unmatched. The germline V gene has CDR1 PRHDT and CDR2 FYEKMQ (reference sequence). The length of the CDR3 is 18 residues. The CDR3 bases are TGTGCCAGCAGCTTAGGCCTAATAAGGGGACAGAGAGAAGAAAAACTGTTTTTT. The encoded protein is CASSLGLIRGQREEKLFF.

This clone was recorded only once. The V call is TRBV2, the J call TRBJ1-5; 7 nucleotides align to TRBD1. This CDR3 contains 15 residues. V was clipped by 7 bases and J by 8 bases; unmatched bases: 14. CDR1 is SNHLY and CDR2 is FYNNEI in the germline V gene. The CDR3 loop is CASNEIGQVGEPQHF. The CDR3 region has the DNA TGTGCCAGCAACGAGATAGGACAGGTTGGGGAGCCCCAGCATTTT.

V gene TRBV6-5 combines with J gene TRBJ2-1; D gene unclear. V was clipped by 7 bases and J by 3 bases, with 7 bases between them. Germline assignment: CDR1 MNHEY and CDR2 SVGAGI. This CDR3 region has 12 residues. CDR3 protein: CASTDRYNEQFF. CDR3 nucleotides: TGTGCCAGCACCGACCGCTACAATGAGCAGTTCTTC.

This rearrangement joins TRBV7-9 to TRBJ1-4, with D maybe TRBD1 (5 bases). V dropped 5 bases and J dropped 7 bases, with 14 bases sitting between them. Germline-derived CDR1 and CDR2 are SEHNR and FQNEAQ (reference sequence). This CDR3 is 14 amino acids long. The CDR3 here is CASSRTRGGEKLFF. The CDR3 coding sequence is TGTGCCAGCAGCCGCACCCGGGGGGGTGAAAAACTGTTTTTT.

This clone has just one count. This chain connects TRBV4-3 to TRBJ1-1; no firm D call. V was trimmed by 1 base and J by 7 bases, leaving 16 bases between them. CDR1 and CDR2 from the germline V gene are LGHNA and YSLEER. This CDR3 spans 15 amino acids. The CDR3 loop is CASSQGLMRESEAFF. The CDR3 nucleotides are TGCGCCAGCAGCCAAGGTTTGATGAGGGAAAGTGAAGCTTTCTTT.

The V gene is TRBV5-4, the J gene TRBJ1-1; perhaps TRBD1 as D (5 bases). The V end lost 4 bases, the J end lost 5 bases, and 12 bases lay between the germline ends. Germline V gives CDR1 SGHNT, CDR2 YYREEE (reference sequence). The CDR3 runs to 13 residues. CDR3 region: CASSDERGTEAFF. CDR3 DNA sequence: TGTGCCAGCAGCGACGAAAGGGGAACTGAAGCTTTCTTT.

The chain is built from TRBV10-2 and TRBJ1-5, with no clear D. The CDR3 consists of 15 residues. Trimming left V 0 bases short and J 2 bases short, with 8 bases between. Germline assignment: CDR1 WSHSY and CDR2 SAAADI. CDR3 DNA sequence: TGCGCCAGCAGTGAGTCCAGGACCGGCAATCAGCCCCAGCATTTT. Its protein product is CASSESRTGNQPQHF.

This CDR3 is CASSKQAEAFF. The CDR3 nucleotides are TGTGCCAGCAGCAAACAGGCTGAAGCTTTCTTT. The chain recombines TRBV7-9 with TRBJ1-1, with D possibly TRBD1 on 5 matching bases. The CDR3 runs 11 residues. V lost 5 bases, J lost 6 bases, and 7 bases lay in between. Germline loops: CDR1 SEHNR, CDR2 FQNEAQ (reference sequence).

This chain links TRBV7-2 with TRBJ2-7; D uncertain. The V end lost 3 bases, the J end lost 3 bases, and 0 bases lay between the germline ends. Germline CDR1 and CDR2: SGHTA and FQGNSA. There are 10 residues in the CDR3. The CDR3 bases are TGTGCCAGCAGCTTCTACGAGCAGTACTTC. Amino acid sequence: CASSFYEQYF.

The chain couples TRBV5-1 to TRBJ2-2, with D unclear. Germline V gives CDR1 SGHRS, CDR2 YFSETQ. The CDR3 extends over 14 amino acids. Trimming pared 8 bases from V and 0 bases from J, leaving 11 bases between. The DNA for the CDR3 is TGCGCCAGTCTCGGTGGAACGAACACCGGGGAGCTGTTTTTT. It encodes CASLGGTNTGELFF.

This clone was seen more than once but under ten times. The chain joins TRBV4-2 to TRBJ1-1; TRBD1 matches at 7 bases. CDR1 LGHNA and CDR2 YNFKEQ come from the germline V gene. After removal of 1 base from V and 1 base from J, the junction contained 0 bases not matched to a gene. The length of the CDR3 is 14 residues. DNA of the CDR3: TGTGCCAGCAGCCAAGGGGACAGGAACACTGAAGCTTTCTTT. This encodes CASSQGDRNTEAFF.

The gene calls are TRBV7-6 and TRBJ2-5; weak D call: TRBD2 (6 bases). The CDR3 is 17 residues long. CDR1 is SGHVS and CDR2 is FNYEAQ in the germline V gene. V dropped 2 bases and J dropped 2 bases, with 18 bases sitting between them. The CDR3 loop reads CASSLPPGLPEQETQYF. The CDR3 DNA is TGTGCCAGCAGCTTACCGCCCGGACTACCAGAACAAGAGACCCAGTACTTC. Based on the CDR3 plus reference TRBV7-6 and TRBJ2-5, the full variable domain is GAGVSQSPRYKVTKRGQDVALRCDPISGHVSLYWYRQALGQGPEFLTYFNYEAQQDKSGLPNDRFSAERPEGSISTLTIQRTEQRDSAMYRCASSLPPGLPEQETQYFGPGTRLLVL.

CDR3 DNA: TGCGCCAGCAGCCAAGATTTGGCAGCCAGTGTAGACATTCAGTACTTC. This encodes CASSQDLAASVDIQYF. This sequence joins TRBV4-1 and TRBJ2-4; D is uncertain. CDR1 and CDR2 (germline): MGHRA, YSYEKL. The CDR3 contains 16 residues. Trimming took 0 bases from V and 8 from J, leaving 17 bases between them.

The chain employs TRBV7-2 and TRBJ1-2; D is perhaps TRBD1 (6 bases). Germline assignment: CDR1 SGHTA and CDR2 FQGNSA. V lost 1 base to trimming and J lost 5 bases, with 14 bases between them. The CDR3 totals 15 residues. The DNA of the CDR3 is TGTGCCAGCAGCTTAGGGGCAGGGGTCTTATATGGCTACACCTTC. Protein product: CASSLGAGVLYGYTF.

The rearrangement links TRBV6-1 to TRBJ2-7; 7 nucleotides line up with TRBD2. In germline, CDR1 is MNHNS, CDR2 SASEGT. V shed 8 bases, J shed 2 bases, and the junction held 6 bases outside the gene matches. CDR3 size: 13 residues. This CDR3 is CASGRVCAYEQYF. The CDR3 bases are TGTGCCAGCGGGAGGGTCTGTGCCTACGAGCAGTACTTC.

The chain joins TRBV5-4 to TRBJ2-2; D is possibly TRBD1 (6 bases). The CDR3 extends over 15 amino acids. V was clipped by 3 bases and J by 8 bases, with 17 bases between them. Germline lookup yields CDR1 SGHNT and CDR2 YYREEE (reference sequence). The CDR3 region has the DNA TGTGCCAGCAGCTCCGGGACAACGGAGAATGGGGAGCTGTTTTTT. This encodes CASSSGTTENGELFF.

The chain couples TRBV28 to TRBJ2-7; D unclear. V was pared by 6 bases and J by 1 base, with 16 bases between. The CDR3 totals 15 residues. Germline V gene sequence: CDR1 MDHEN, CDR2 SYDVKM. CDR3 nucleotide sequence: TGTGCCAGCAGACCGACTCGGCAGCTTTCCTACGAGCAGTACTTC. This sequence encodes CASRPTRQLSYEQYF.

The chain couples TRBV5-1 to TRBJ2-1; D unresolved. V lost 0 bases and J 5 bases, leaving 18 bases between the germline ends. The CDR3 is 17 amino acids. The germline V gene encodes CDR1 SGHRS and CDR2 YFSETQ. Here the CDR3 DNA reads TGCGCCAGCAGCTTGGATGGCTCCGTAAACACCAACAATGAGCAGTTCTTC. Translated: CASSLDGSVNTNNEQFF.

The chain uses TRBV7-2 and TRBJ2-4; D possibly corresponds to TRBD1 (6 bases). Germline V CDR1 and CDR2: SGHTA, FQGNSA. V lost 5 bases and J lost 3, with 17 bases in between. The length of the CDR3 is 16 residues. The CDR3 nucleotides read TGTGCCAGCAGCGTAAACCCAGGGGTGGTCAAAAACATTCAGTACTTC. Its translation: CASSVNPGVVKNIQYF.

The chain couples TRBV7-2 to TRBJ2-5; TRBD1 matches at 12 bases. V lost 4 bases and J lost 4; bases outside the gene matches: 10. The V gene's germline CDR1 is SGHTA and CDR2 FQGNSA. CDR3 size: 17 residues. The CDR3 bases are TGTGCCAGCAGCTCGAGAGGGGACAGGGGGCTAGGAGAGACCCAGTACTTC. Its protein is CASSSRGDRGLGETQYF.

The CDR3 sequence is CASSPGQVPVPQHF. The CDR3 bases are TGTGCCAGCAGCCCGGGACAGGTCCCCGTGCCCCAGCATTTT. The genes are TRBV6-6 and TRBJ1-5, with 8 bases lining up with TRBD1. Trimming removed 6 bases from V and 9 bases from J; junction bases left unmatched: 10. Germline V gene lookup returns CDR1 MNHNY and CDR2 SVGAGI (reference sequence). This CDR3 has 14 amino acids.

The chain has TRBV19 and TRBJ1-3; D not certain. Germline V gene sequence: CDR1 LNHDA, CDR2 SQIVND (reference sequence). Deletions cut 5 bases from V and 0 bases from J, with 11 bases between. The CDR3 is 15 amino acids. Here the CDR3 reads CASSPNGPSGNTIYF. The DNA for the CDR3 is TGTGCCAGTAGTCCTAACGGGCCCTCTGGAAACACCATATATTTT.

The chain links TRBV5-6 to TRBJ2-5, with 9 bases fitting TRBD1. The length of the CDR3 is 18 residues. With V trimmed by 3 bases and J by 7 bases, 19 bases remained unmatched. Per germline, CDR1 SGHDT and CDR2 YYEEEE. This CDR3 is CASSCAGAPGQGGGTQYF. The CDR3 coding sequence is TGTGCCAGCAGCTGTGCGGGTGCACCGGGACAGGGAGGAGGGACCCAGTACTTC.